These T cell receptor beta chains were read from a single sample in a study of T cell responses to AZD1222 COVID-19 vaccine. The protocol was immunoSEQ multiplex PCR, while the TCRdb copy is restricted to in-frame clones and leaves out a portion. Of about 150,000 clones in the sample, under 95% were seen once. The sequencing here drew on peripheral blood, taken on day 0 of AZD1222 vaccination. These receptors all come from an adult in good health. CDR3s include the opening cysteine and the closing phenylalanine or tryptophan. D genes are given only for firm matches. Clone sizes are given selectively: once, few, many, or a class where the clone is expanded.

>TRBJ2-7|-|-|TRBV28
TGTGCCAGCAGCGATTTACAGGGTTCCTACGAGCAGTACTTC
CASSDLQGSYEQYF
>TRBJ1-1|-|-|TRBV6-2/TRBV6-3
TGTGCCAGCAGCTCAGGGTACACTGAAGCTTTCTTT
CASSSGYTEAFF
>TRBJ1-1|-|few|TRBV29-1
TGCAGCTCCAAGTGGGATCTCAACACTGAAGCTTTCTTT
CSSKWDLNTEAFF
>TRBJ2-2|-|-|TRBV27
TGTGCCAGCAGTTTATTGGGTCAGGTGGTAAACACCGGGGAGCTGTTTTTT
CASSLLGQVVNTGELFF
>TRBJ2-1|TRBD1|-|TRBV11-2
TGTGCCAGCAGAACCGACAGGGGGCGTTTCTATGAGCAGTTCTTC
CASRTDRGRFYEQFF
>TRBJ2-1|-|once|TRBV19
TGTGCCAGTGGGAACATCAATGAGCAGTTCTTC
CASGNINEQFF
>TRBJ2-1|-|-|TRBV5-4
TGTGCCAGCAGCCGAGACGGGAATGAGCAGTTCTTC
CASSRDGNEQFF
>TRBJ2-7|-|-|TRBV28
TGTGCCAGCAGCCCAGGTCACGACGAGCAGTACTTC
CASSPGHDEQYF
>TRBJ2-1|-|-|TRBV7-6
TGCTCCCGAGGACCCTACAATGAGCAGTTCTTC
CSRGPYNEQFF
>TRBJ1-5|-|-|TRBV18
TGTGCCAGCTCACCACCAGGGAGCAATCAGCCCCAGCATTTT
CASSPPGSNQPQHF
>TRBJ2-2|-|few|TRBV7-3
TGTGCCAGCAGCTTTCGTGCCGGGGAGCTGTTTTTT
CASSFRAGELFF
>TRBJ2-3|TRBD2|-|TRBV29-1
TGCAGCGTTGAGGACGGGAGGGTGGCAGATACGCAGTATTTT
CSVEDGRVADTQYF
>TRBJ1-4|TRBD1|-|TRBV5-4
TGTGCCAGCAGTTCTGACCTCGACAGGGCTTGGGAAAAACTGTTTTTT
CASSSDLDRAWEKLFF
>TRBJ1-1|TRBD1|-|TRBV7-3
TGTGCCAGCAGCCTAACCGGACAGGGGGTGCCTCCCACTGAAGCTTTCTTT
CASSLTGQGVPPTEAFF
>TRBJ1-2|TRBD1|-|TRBV10-3
TGTGCCATCAGTGACCGGACAGGGGGCTATGGCTACACCTTC
CAISDRTGGYGYTF
>TRBJ2-2|-|-|TRBV9
TGTGCCAGCAGCGGCACCCAAACTAGCAGGATCGGGGAGCTGTTTTTT
CASSGTQTSRIGELFF
>TRBJ1-6|TRBD1|-|TRBV11-3
TGTGCCAGCAGCTCCGGACAGGGAGCACCCCTCCACTTT
CASSSGQGAPLHF
>TRBJ2-7|TRBD2|-|TRBV19
TGTGCCAGTAGTGCAAGGACTAGCTACATCGAGCAGTACTTC
CASSARTSYIEQYF
>TRBJ1-1|-|-|TRBV28
TGTGCCAGCATAAGGGGGGACACTGAAGCTTTCTTT
CASIRGDTEAFF
>TRBJ1-3|-|-|TRBV4-2
TGTGCCAGCAGCCCCGGGACCGTCCAGGGAAACACCATATATTTT
CASSPGTVQGNTIYF
>TRBJ1-2|-|once|TRBV27
TGTGCCAGCAGCTCCGGGCCCATGGGCTACACCTTC
CASSSGPMGYTF
>TRBJ2-3|TRBD1|-|TRBV9
TGTGCCAGCAGCGTAATGGGGGGGACAGGGACAGATACGCAGTATTTT
CASSVMGGTGTDTQYF
>TRBJ2-2|-|few|TRBV28
TGTGCCAGCAGTCTCCATTGGGGCCGGGGAACCGGGGAGCTGTTTTTT
CASSLHWGRGTGELFF
>TRBJ2-1|-|-|TRBV4-3
TGCGCCAGCAGCCAAGATTTTAGGCAGGGACCCTACAATGAGCAGTTCTTC
CASSQDFRQGPYNEQFF
>TRBJ2-1|-|-|TRBV5-5
TGTGCCAGCAGCTTTGGAGGCGATTACAATGAGCAGTTCTTC
CASSFGGDYNEQFF
>TRBJ1-1|-|-|TRBV20-1
TGCAGTGCTCCGTCCCGCACTGAAGCTTTCTTT
CSAPSRTEAFF